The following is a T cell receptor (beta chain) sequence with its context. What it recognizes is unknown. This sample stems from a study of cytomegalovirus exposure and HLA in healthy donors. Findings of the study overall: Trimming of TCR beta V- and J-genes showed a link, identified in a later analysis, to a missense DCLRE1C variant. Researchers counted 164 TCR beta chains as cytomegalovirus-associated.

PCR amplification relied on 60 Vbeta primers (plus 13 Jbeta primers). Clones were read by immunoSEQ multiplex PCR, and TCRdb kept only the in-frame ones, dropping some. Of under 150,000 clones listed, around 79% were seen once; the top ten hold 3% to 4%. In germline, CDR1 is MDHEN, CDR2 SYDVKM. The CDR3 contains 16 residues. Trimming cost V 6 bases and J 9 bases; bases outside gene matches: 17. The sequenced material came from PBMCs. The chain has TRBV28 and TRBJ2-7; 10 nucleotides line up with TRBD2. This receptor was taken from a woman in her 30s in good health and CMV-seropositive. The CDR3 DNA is TGTGCCAGCAGCGTTACCACGGGACTAGCGCTCCGGGGGCAGTACTTC. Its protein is CASSVTTGLALRGQYF. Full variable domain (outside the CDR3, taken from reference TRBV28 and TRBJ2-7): DVKVTQSSRYLVKRTGEKVFLECVQDMDHENMFWYRQDPGLGLRLIYFSYDVKMKEKGDIPEGYSVSREKKERFSLILESASTNQTSMYLCASSVTTGLALRGQYFGPGTRLTVT.